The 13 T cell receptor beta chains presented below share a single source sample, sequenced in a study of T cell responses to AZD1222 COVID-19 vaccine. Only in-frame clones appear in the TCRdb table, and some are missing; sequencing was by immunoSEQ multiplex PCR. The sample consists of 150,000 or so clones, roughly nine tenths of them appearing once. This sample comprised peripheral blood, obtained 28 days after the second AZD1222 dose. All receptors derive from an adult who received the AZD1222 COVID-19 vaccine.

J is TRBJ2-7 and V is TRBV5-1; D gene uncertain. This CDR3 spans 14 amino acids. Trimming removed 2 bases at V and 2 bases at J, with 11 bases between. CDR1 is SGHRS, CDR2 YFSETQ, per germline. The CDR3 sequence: CASSLSGFPYEQYF. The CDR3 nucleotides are TGCGCCAGCAGCTTATCCGGGTTCCCCTACGAGCAGTACTTC.

CDR3 amino acids: CASNRGNQETQYF. The CDR3 coding sequence is TGTGCCAGTAATCGGGGGAACCAAGAGACCCAGTACTTC. This sequence joins TRBV19 and TRBJ2-5, with D possibly TRBD2 on 6 matching bases. The CDR3 extends over 13 amino acids. Trimming stripped 7 bases from V and 0 bases from J, with 9 bases between. CDR1 and CDR2 (germline): LNHDA, SQIVND (reference sequence).

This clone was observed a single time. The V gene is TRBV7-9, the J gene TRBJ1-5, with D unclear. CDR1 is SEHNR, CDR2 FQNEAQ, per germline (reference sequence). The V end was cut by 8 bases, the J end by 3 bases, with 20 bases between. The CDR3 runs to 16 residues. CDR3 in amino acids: CASLFVRSDDNQPQHF. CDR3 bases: TGTGCCAGCCTTTTCGTGAGGTCGGACGACAATCAGCCCCAGCATTTT.

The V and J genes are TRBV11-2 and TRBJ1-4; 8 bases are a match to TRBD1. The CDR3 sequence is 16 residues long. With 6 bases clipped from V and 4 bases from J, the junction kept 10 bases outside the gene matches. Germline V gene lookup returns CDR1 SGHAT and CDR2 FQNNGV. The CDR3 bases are TGTGCCAGCAGGCTGGGCAGGGGGCGAAGTAATGAAAAACTGTTTTTT. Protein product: CASRLGRGRSNEKLFF.

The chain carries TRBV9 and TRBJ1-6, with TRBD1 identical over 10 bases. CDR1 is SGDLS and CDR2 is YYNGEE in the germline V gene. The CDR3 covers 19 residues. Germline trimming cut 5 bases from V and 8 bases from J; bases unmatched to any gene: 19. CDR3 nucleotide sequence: TGTGCCAGCAGTCAAAGCCTCAACCACCGGGACAGGGGATATTCACCCCTCCACTTT. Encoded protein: CASSQSLNHRDRGYSPLHF.

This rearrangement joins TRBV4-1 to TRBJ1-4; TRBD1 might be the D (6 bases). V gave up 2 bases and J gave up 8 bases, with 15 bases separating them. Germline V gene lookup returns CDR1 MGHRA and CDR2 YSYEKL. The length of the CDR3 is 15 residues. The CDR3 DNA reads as TGCGCCAGCAGCCAACTCGGGACACCCTCAGAAAAACTGTTTTTT. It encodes CASSQLGTPSEKLFF.

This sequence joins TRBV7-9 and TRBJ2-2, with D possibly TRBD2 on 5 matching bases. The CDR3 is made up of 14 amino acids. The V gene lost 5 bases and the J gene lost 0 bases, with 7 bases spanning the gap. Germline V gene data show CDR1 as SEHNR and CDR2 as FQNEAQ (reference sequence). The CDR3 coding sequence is TGTGCCAGCAGCCCGGGGACGAACACCGGGGAGCTGTTTTTT. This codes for CASSPGTNTGELFF.

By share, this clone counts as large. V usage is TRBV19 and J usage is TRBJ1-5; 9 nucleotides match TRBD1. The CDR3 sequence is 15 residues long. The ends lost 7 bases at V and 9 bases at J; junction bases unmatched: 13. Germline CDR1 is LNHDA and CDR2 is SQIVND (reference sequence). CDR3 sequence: CASTTTGGAGRPQHF. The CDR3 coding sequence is TGTGCCAGTACTACAACAGGGGGCGCTGGTAGGCCCCAGCATTTT.

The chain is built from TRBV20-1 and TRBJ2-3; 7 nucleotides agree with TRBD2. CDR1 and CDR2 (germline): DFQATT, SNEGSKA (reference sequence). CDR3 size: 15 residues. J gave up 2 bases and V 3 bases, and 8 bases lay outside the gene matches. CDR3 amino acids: CSASGRAGVTDTQYF. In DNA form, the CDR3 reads TGCAGTGCTAGTGGGAGGGCGGGGGTCACAGATACGCAGTATTTT.

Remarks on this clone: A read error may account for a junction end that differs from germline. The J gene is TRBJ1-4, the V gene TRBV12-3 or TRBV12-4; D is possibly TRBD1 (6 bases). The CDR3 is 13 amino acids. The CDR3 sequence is CASRQGTNEKLSF. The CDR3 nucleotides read TGTGCCAGCAGGCAGGGGACTAATGAAAAACTGTCTTTT.

CDR3 nucleotide sequence: TGTGCCAGCAGCACGCCAAGGAGACAGAACTTCAGCAATCAGCCCCAGCATTTT. Amino acid sequence: CASSTPRRQNFSNQPQHF. The rearrangement links TRBV7-8 to TRBJ1-5; tentative D call: TRBD1 (5 bases). Germline CDR1 is SGHVS and CDR2 is FQNEAQ. V gave up 5 bases and J gave up 1 base, with 21 bases separating them. This CDR3 is 18 amino acids long.

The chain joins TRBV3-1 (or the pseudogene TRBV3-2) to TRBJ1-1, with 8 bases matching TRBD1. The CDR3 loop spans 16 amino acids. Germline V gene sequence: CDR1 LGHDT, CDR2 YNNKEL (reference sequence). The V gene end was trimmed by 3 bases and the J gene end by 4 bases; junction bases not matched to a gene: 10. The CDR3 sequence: CASSHPPRQGTTEAFF. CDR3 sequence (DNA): TGTGCCAGCAGCCACCCCCCGAGACAGGGGACCACTGAAGCTTTCTTT.

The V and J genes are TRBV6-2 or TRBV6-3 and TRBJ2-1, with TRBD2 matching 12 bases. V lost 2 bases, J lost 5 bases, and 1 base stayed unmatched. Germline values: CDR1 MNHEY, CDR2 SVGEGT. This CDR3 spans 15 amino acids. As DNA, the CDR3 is TGTGCCAGCAGTTACGCTAGCGGGGGGGACAATGAGCAGTTCTTC. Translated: CASSYASGGDNEQFF.